The clone carrying this TCR beta chain was detected ten times or more. It was RNA transcripts that yielded the amplified TCR beta CDR3 regions. Primed by the HTBI set, a first-round RT-PCR was run on the TCR CDR3. Each CDR3 protein gets one entry after TCRdb re-called the multiplex PCR reads with MiXCR. The table has around 350,000 distinct CDR3 sequences, about 20% seen once. The data were taken from a study of T cells in Graves' hyperthyroidism and ophthalmopathy. Hyperthyroidism of Graves' type that showed no ophthalmopathy progression within 18 months was stable. Lactation, pregnancy, other autoimmune disease or uncontrolled infection excluded patients. CDR3 size: 11 residues. V gave up 0 bases and J gave up 8 bases, with 7 bases separating them. Per germline, CDR1 DFQATT and CDR2 SNEGSKA (reference sequence).

This TCR derives from a young woman with Graves' hyperthyroidism. This chain connects TRBV20-1 to TRBJ1-2, with D uncertain. Material for sequencing was blood. The CDR3 protein is CSARENPGYTF. The CDR3 DNA reads TGCAGTGCTAGAGAAAACCCCGGCTACACCTTC.